One and the same sample provided the 26 T cell receptor beta chains below, sequenced in a study of OX40 agonist ivuxolimab in advanced cancers. The data were produced by immunoSEQ multiplex PCR, yet TCRdb's version contains in-frame clones alone and is incomplete. The table shows about 82,000 clones, with over 65% occurring only once. The sample was CD4+ or CD8+ T cells sorted from blood, taken in a trial of the OX40 agonist ivuxolimab. The receptors were sampled from an adult with an advanced solid tumor such as melanoma, head and neck, liver or kidney cancer.

The genes are TRBV10-3 and TRBJ2-1, with TRBD2 matching 9 bases. This CDR3 spans 16 amino acids. V was pared by 3 bases and J by 3 bases, with 6 bases of the junction left unmatched. The germline V gene encodes CDR1 ENHRY and CDR2 SYGVKD. The CDR3 DNA is TGTGCCATCAGTGATGGGGCTAGCGGGGTCTACAATGAGCAGTTCTTC. This gives the protein CAISDGASGVYNEQFF.

V gene TRBV11-2 combines with J gene TRBJ1-2; 8 bases map to TRBD1. Germline CDR1 is SGHAT and CDR2 is FQNNGV. The CDR3 extends over 15 amino acids. V was clipped by 6 bases and J by 3 bases; unmatched bases: 9. The CDR3 sequence is CASRRGQGEDYGYTF. The CDR3 coding sequence is TGTGCCAGCAGACGAGGACAGGGCGAGGACTATGGCTACACCTTC.

This clone was counted a single time. The V and J genes are TRBV6-5 and TRBJ2-7, with TRBD1 matching 9 bases. V lost 6 bases to trimming and J lost 3 bases; unmatched junction nucleotides: 6. This CDR3 region has 14 residues. Germline loops: CDR1 MNHEY, CDR2 SVGAGI. CDR3 loop: CASRPGQGNYEQYF. As DNA, the CDR3 is TGTGCCAGCAGACCGGGACAGGGCAACTACGAGCAGTACTTC.

The rearrangement uses TRBV6-5 and TRBJ2-7, with D perhaps matching TRBD2 (6 bases). V was pared by 0 bases and J by 6 bases, with 15 bases between. This CDR3 spans 15 amino acids. Germline V CDR1 and CDR2: MNHEY, SVGAGI. This CDR3 is CASSYSWVGGVEQYF. In DNA form, the CDR3 reads TGTGCCAGCAGTTACTCGTGGGTTGGCGGGGTCGAGCAGTACTTC.

The V and J genes are TRBV7-3 and TRBJ2-5; possible D gene TRBD1, 8 bases. This CDR3 comprises 14 residues. Per the germline V gene, CDR1 is SGHTA and CDR2 is FQGTGA. V was clipped by 8 bases and J by 5 bases, with 18 bases between them. The CDR3 DNA reads as TGTGCCAGCTCTGTGACAGGGGAGGGGGAGACCCAGTACTTC. Protein product: CASSVTGEGETQYF.

This chain joins TRBV7-2 and TRBJ2-1, with 8 bases identical to TRBD2. Trimming cost V 1 base and J 0 bases; bases outside gene matches: 5. Germline loops: CDR1 SGHTA, CDR2 FQGNSA. The CDR3 has 17 residues. The CDR3 loop is CASSLVLADFSYNEQFF. The CDR3 DNA follows: TGTGCCAGCAGCTTAGTACTAGCGGACTTCTCCTACAATGAGCAGTTCTTC.

This clone has just a few counts. J is TRBJ1-1 and V is TRBV10-3, with D hard to call. The CDR3 consists of 12 residues. V dropped 1 base and J dropped 6 bases, with 6 bases sitting between them. Germline values: CDR1 ENHRY, CDR2 SYGVKD. CDR3 sequence reads: CAISELGSEAFF. DNA for the CDR3: TGTGCCATCAGTGAGTTGGGGTCTGAAGCTTTCTTT.

This clone is a singleton in its sample. V is TRBV18 and J is TRBJ1-3; D might be TRBD1 (6 bases). Germline V gene lookup returns CDR1 KGHSH and CDR2 LQKENI. V gave up 6 bases and J gave up 4 bases, with 22 bases separating them. The CDR3 is 17 amino acids. The CDR3 reads CASSLSGGSETGNTIYF. The CDR3 bases are TGTGCCAGCTCCCTATCTGGGGGCTCGGAGACGGGAAACACCATATATTTT.

This clone was observed a single time. This sequence joins TRBV9 and TRBJ1-2; D possibly corresponds to TRBD1 (5 bases). This CDR3 has 15 residues. Germline V gives CDR1 SGDLS, CDR2 YYNGEE. V was cut by 5 bases and J by 0 bases, with 14 bases left in between. The DNA for the CDR3 is TGTGCCAGCAGTTTAGCGGGACGCTCTAACTATGGCTACACCTTC. It translates to CASSLAGRSNYGYTF. Looking up the rest from reference TRBV9 and TRBJ1-2 gives the full variable domain: DSGVTQTPKHLITATGQRVTLRCSPRSGDLSVYWYQQSLDQGLQFLIQYYNGEERAKGNILERFSAQQFPDLHSELNLSSLELGDSALYFCASSLAGRSNYGYTFGSGTRLTVV.

The chain uses TRBV5-1 and TRBJ2-5; D not resolved. The tail of the sequence fits TRBJ2-7 better, so the J call may be wrong. CDR1 and CDR2 (germline): SGHRS, YFSETQ. The CDR3 spans 12 residues. The CDR3 spells CASSLGDYEQYF. The CDR3 DNA reads TGCGCCAGCAGCTTGGGTGACTACGAGCAGTACTTC.

V is TRBV7-8 and J is TRBJ2-5; D could derive from TRBD1 or TRBD2 (5 bases each). The V end was cut by 4 bases, the J end by 4 bases, with 10 bases between. This CDR3 has 13 amino acids. The germline gives CDR1 SGHVS, CDR2 FQNEAQ. The CDR3 nucleotides read TGTGCCAGCAGCTCAGGGACGGGAGAGACCCAGTACTTC. Its protein is CASSSGTGETQYF.

DNA for the CDR3: TGTGCCAGCTCGCCCGACCTACAAGAGACCCAGTACTTC. Protein product: CASSPDLQETQYF. The chain links TRBV18 to TRBJ2-5, with D uncertain. CDR1 is KGHSH, CDR2 LQKENI, per germline. CDR3 length: 13 amino acids. V was cut by 6 bases and J by 2 bases, with 10 bases left in between. The full variable domain, completed using reference TRBV18 and TRBJ2-5, is NAGVMQNPRHLVRRRGQEARLRCSPMKGHSHVYWYRQLPEEGLKFMVYLQKENIIDESGMPKERFSAEFPKEGPSILRIQQVVRGDSAAYFCASSPDLQETQYFGPGTRLLVL.

This chain links TRBV6-5 with TRBJ1-6; possibly TRBD1 for D (6 bases). Per germline, CDR1 MNHEY and CDR2 SVGAGI. This CDR3 has 16 residues. Trimming removed 2 bases from V and 5 bases from J, with 13 bases in between. As DNA, the CDR3 is TGTGCCAGCAGTTACGGTTGGACAGCGAATAATTCACCCCTCCACTTT. It specifies CASSYGWTANNSPLHF.

The table lists this clone with a count of one. The chain links TRBV6-5 to TRBJ1-2; no clear D. Germline V CDR1 and CDR2: MNHEY, SVGAGI. Trimming pared 0 bases from V and 5 bases from J, leaving 10 bases between. The length of the CDR3 is 14 residues. In DNA, the CDR3 is TGTGCCAGCAGTTACTCGAGTGCCCGATATGGCTACACCTTC. Residues: CASSYSSARYGYTF.

The V call is TRBV7-2, the J call TRBJ2-5; a weak D match, TRBD2 (6 bases). V was trimmed by 5 bases and J by 0 bases, leaving 10 bases between them. Germline CDR1 reads SGHTA; CDR2 reads FQGNSA. This CDR3 is built from 14 residues. CDR3 sequence reads: CASSPSSDQETQYF. CDR3 in DNA: TGTGCCAGCAGCCCTTCTAGCGACCAAGAGACCCAGTACTTC.

This clone was detected once. The V call is TRBV9, the J call TRBJ2-6; TRBD1 is a possible D gene (6 bases). This CDR3 is 18 amino acids long. V was trimmed by 0 bases and J by 0 bases, leaving 13 bases between them. CDR1 is SGDLS, CDR2 YYNGEE, per germline. Here the CDR3 DNA reads TGTGCCAGCAGCGTAGTTGGGACACCTGTCTCTGGGGCCAACGTCCTGACTTTC. It is translated as CASSVVGTPVSGANVLTF. Based on the CDR3 plus reference TRBV9 and TRBJ2-6, the full variable domain is DSGVTQTPKHLITATGQRVTLRCSPRSGDLSVYWYQQSLDQGLQFLIQYYNGEERAKGNILERFSAQQFPDLHSELNLSSLELGDSALYFCASSVVGTPVSGANVLTFGAGSRLTVL.

V usage is TRBV4-2 and J usage is TRBJ2-3; 11 bases agree with TRBD1. Germline lookup yields CDR1 LGHNA and CDR2 YNFKEQ. Losses at the gene ends were 4 bases for V and 7 bases for J; bases not matched to a gene: 10. The CDR3 extends over 16 amino acids. Here the CDR3 DNA reads TGTGCCAGCAGCCGGGAGGTGGGACAGGGGGACTATACGCAGTATTTT. Its protein is CASSREVGQGDYTQYF.

CDR3 residues: CASRKGAEETQYF. The CDR3 nucleotides read TGTGCCAGCAGGAAGGGCGCCGAAGAGACCCAGTACTTC. The chain couples TRBV2 to TRBJ2-5; D is uncertain. The CDR3 totals 13 residues. In germline, CDR1 is SNHLY, CDR2 FYNNEI. The ends were cut back, 6 bases at V and 3 bases at J, with 11 bases in the middle.

The V call is TRBV2, the J call TRBJ2-5, with D possibly being TRBD1 (6 bases). The CDR3 contains 15 residues. Trimming took 5 bases from V and 5 from J, leaving 18 bases between them. Germline V gene lookup returns CDR1 SNHLY and CDR2 FYNNEI. The CDR3 reads CASSSLQGFGETQYF. CDR3 DNA sequence: TGTGCCAGCAGTTCGTTACAGGGATTCGGCGAGACCCAGTACTTC.

This clone has just one count. The chain employs TRBV7-2 and TRBJ1-5; TRBD1 might be the D (6 bases). V lost 6 bases to trimming and J lost 5 bases, with 17 bases between them. Germline V lookup: CDR1 SGHTA, CDR2 FQGNSA. CDR3 length equals 15 residues. The CDR3 bases are TGTGCCAGCAGGTCCACTTCGACAGGATATCAGCCCCAGCATTTT. Its protein is CASRSTSTGYQPQHF.

The chain combines TRBV7-9 with TRBJ1-2, with D possibly TRBD1 on 5 matching bases. The V end was cut by 5 bases, the J end by 5 bases, with 15 bases between. Germline-derived CDR1 and CDR2 are SEHNR and FQNEAQ (reference sequence). This CDR3 has 14 residues. The CDR3 region is CASSPGDGTYGYTF. CDR3 bases: TGTGCCAGCAGCCCTGGGGACGGAACTTATGGCTACACCTTC. The full variable domain, completed using reference TRBV7-9 and TRBJ1-2, is DTGVSQNPRHKITKRGQNVTFRCDPISEHNRLYWYRQTLGQGPEFLTYFQNEAQLEKSRLLSDRFSAERPKGSFSTLEIQRTEQGDSAMYLCASSPGDGTYGYTFGSGTRLTVV.

This chain links TRBV5-8 with TRBJ2-1; D ambiguous. With 6 bases removed from V and 6 bases from J, the gap between germline ends came to 16 bases. Germline lookup yields CDR1 SGHTS and CDR2 YDEGEE. This CDR3 comprises 14 residues. The CDR3 DNA reads as TGTGCCAGCACTCCCCTCCCTCACATCAATGAGCAGTTCTTC. Translating gives CASTPLPHINEQFF.

The chain links TRBV4-2 to TRBJ1-2; perhaps TRBD1 as D (6 bases). V lost 1 base and J 4 bases, leaving 13 bases between the germline ends. Per the germline V gene, CDR1 is LGHNA and CDR2 is YNFKEQ. The CDR3 is 15 residues long. The CDR3 DNA reads as TGTGCCAGCAGCCAAGCCCAGGGGACGATCTATGGCTACACCTTC. Its translation is CASSQAQGTIYGYTF.

This chain joins TRBV13 and TRBJ1-1; D is uncertain. This CDR3 is 14 amino acids long. V was clipped by 1 base and J by 6 bases, with 12 bases between them. Germline V gives CDR1 PRHDT, CDR2 FYEKMQ (reference sequence). Here the CDR3 DNA reads TGTGCCAGCAGCTTAGTTTTAGAAAGGGCTGAAGCTTTCTTT. As protein: CASSLVLERAEAFF.

The chain uses TRBV30 and TRBJ1-5, with TRBD1 matching 9 bases. Per germline, CDR1 GTSNPN and CDR2 SVGIG (reference sequence). The CDR3 length is 15 residues. With 5 bases clipped from V and 6 bases from J, the junction kept 11 bases outside the gene matches. CDR3 region: CAWGPGQGRGQPQHF. The CDR3 DNA reads TGTGCCTGGGGACCGGGACAGGGCCGGGGTCAGCCCCAGCATTTT.

V is TRBV6-5 and J is TRBJ1-6, with D possibly being TRBD1 (5 bases). From germline, CDR1 is MNHEY and CDR2 SVGAGI. The CDR3 sequence is 15 residues long. V was pared by 0 bases and J by 7 bases, with 10 bases between. CDR3 residues: CASSYSRGWNSPLHF. CDR3 nucleotide sequence: TGTGCCAGCAGTTACTCGAGGGGTTGGAATTCACCCCTCCACTTT.